The sample holds a few counts of the clone carrying this TCR beta chain. No antigen is known for it. The record originates from a study of shared clonotypes between healthy human individuals. About the research overall: Each donor had three CD4 naive, three CD4 memory, two CD8 naive and one CD8 memory plate. Study-wide results and caveats: Sorted-subset sequencing was shown by rarefaction to be incomplete despite large depth.

Source study methods: Filtering differed because ImmunoSEQ produced junction-only sequences that carried no quality scores. The assay was immunoSEQ multiplex PCR, and TCRdb's table has in-frame clones only and misses some. V and J calls and clone size are given by that table; D and trimming were obtained from the DNA. The sample holds more than 550,000 clones, about 90% seen once. Terminally differentiated effector memory CD45RA+ cells were excluded by CCR7 positive selection of CD45RO-negative cells. The origin of this receptor is a young man in good health. Sequenced sample: naive CD8+ T cells sorted from blood.

The CDR3 DNA follows: TGTGCCAGCAGAATAACGTGGGGGGCTCAGCCCCAGCATTTT. This codes for CASRITWGAQPQHF. This chain links TRBV28 with TRBJ1-5; D is possibly TRBD1 (6 bases). Trimming took off 6 bases at V and 6 bases at J, with 15 bases between the two ends. Germline assignment: CDR1 MDHEN and CDR2 SYDVKM. The CDR3 sequence is 14 residues long.